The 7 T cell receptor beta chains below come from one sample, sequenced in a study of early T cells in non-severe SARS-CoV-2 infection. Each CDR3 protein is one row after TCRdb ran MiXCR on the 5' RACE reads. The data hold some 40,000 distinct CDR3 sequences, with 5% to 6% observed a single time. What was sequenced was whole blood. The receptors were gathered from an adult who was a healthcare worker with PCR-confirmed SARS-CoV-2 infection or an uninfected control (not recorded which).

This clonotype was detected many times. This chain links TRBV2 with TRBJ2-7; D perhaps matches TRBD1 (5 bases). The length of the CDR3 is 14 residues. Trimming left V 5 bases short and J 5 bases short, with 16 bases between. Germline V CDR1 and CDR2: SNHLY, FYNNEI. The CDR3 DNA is TGTGCCAGCAGTCACCTCGACACAGGAAACGAGCAGTACTTC. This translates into CASSHLDTGNEQYF.

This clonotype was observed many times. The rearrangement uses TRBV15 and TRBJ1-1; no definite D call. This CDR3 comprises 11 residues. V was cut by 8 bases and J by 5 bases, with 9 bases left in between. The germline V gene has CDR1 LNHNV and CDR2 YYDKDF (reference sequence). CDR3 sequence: CATAGQTEAFF. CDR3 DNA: TGTGCCACCGCGGGCCAGACTGAAGCTTTCTTT.

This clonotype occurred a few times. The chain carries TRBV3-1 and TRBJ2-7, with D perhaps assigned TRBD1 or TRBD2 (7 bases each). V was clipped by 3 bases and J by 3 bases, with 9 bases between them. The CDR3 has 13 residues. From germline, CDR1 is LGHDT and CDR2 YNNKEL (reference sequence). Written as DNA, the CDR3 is TGTGCCAGCAGCCACAGGGGGGGCTACGAGCAGTACTTC. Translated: CASSHRGGYEQYF.

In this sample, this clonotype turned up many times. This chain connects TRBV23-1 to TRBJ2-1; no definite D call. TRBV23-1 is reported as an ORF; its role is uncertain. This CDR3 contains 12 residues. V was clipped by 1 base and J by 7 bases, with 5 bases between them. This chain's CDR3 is CASSQLKNEQFF. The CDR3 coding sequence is TGCGCCAGCAGTCAATTGAAGAATGAGCAGTTCTTC.

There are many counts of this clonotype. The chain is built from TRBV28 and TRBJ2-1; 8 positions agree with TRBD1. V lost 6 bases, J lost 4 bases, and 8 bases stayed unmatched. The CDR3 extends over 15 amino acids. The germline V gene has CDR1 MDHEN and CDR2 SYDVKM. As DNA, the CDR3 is TGTGCCAGCAGAACAGGGGGGATGACTTACAATGAGCAGTTCTTC. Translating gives CASRTGGMTYNEQFF.

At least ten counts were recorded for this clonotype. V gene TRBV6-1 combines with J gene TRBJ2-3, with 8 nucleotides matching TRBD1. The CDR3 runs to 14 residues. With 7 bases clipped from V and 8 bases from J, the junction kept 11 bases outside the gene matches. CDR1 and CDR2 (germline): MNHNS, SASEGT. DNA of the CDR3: TGTGCCAGCAACGGACAGGGTAGTTTGGGTACGCAGTATTTT. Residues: CASNGQGSLGTQYF.

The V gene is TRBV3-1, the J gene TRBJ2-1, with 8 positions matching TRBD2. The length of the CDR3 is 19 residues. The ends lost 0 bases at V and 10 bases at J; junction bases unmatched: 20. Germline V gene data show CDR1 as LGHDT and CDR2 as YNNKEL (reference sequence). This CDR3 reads CASSQDPAGSGGPTGEQFF. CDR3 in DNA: TGTGCCAGCAGCCAAGACCCAGCAGGGAGCGGGGGACCCACGGGGGAGCAGTTCTTC.